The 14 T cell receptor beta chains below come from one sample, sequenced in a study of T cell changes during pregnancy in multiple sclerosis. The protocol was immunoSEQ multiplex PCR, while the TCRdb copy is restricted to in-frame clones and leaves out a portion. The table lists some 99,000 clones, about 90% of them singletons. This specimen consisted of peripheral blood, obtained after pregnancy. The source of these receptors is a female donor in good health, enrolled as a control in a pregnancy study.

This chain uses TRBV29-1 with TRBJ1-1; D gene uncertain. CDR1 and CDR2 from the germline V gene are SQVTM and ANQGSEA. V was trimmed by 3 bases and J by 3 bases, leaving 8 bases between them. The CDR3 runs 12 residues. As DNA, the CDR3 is TGCAGCGTTGACAGGACTTACACTGAAGCTTTCTTT. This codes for CSVDRTYTEAFF.

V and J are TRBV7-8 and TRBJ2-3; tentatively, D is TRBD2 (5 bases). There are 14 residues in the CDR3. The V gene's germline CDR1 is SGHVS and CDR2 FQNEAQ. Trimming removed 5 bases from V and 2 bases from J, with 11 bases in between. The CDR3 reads CASSPTRFTDTQYF. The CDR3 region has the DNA TGTGCCAGCAGCCCAACTAGATTCACAGATACGCAGTATTTT. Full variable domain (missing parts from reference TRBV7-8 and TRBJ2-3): GAGVSQSPRYKVAKRGQDVALRCDPISGHVSLFWYQQALGQGPEFLTYFQNEAQLDKSGLPSDRFFAERPEGSVSTLKIQRTQQEDSAVYLCASSPTRFTDTQYFGPGTRLTVL.

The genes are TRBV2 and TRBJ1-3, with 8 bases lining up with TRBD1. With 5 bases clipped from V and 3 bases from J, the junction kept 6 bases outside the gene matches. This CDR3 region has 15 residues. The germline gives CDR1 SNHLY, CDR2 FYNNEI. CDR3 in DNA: TGTGCCAGCAGTTGGGGACAGGACATTGGAAACACCATATATTTT. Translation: CASSWGQDIGNTIYF.

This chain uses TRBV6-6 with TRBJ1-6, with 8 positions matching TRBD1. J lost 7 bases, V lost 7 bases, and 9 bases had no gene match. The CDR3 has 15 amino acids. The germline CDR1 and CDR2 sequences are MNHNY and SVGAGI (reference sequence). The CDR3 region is CASIRDRSGNSPLHF. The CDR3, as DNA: TGTGCCAGCATCAGGGACAGGTCTGGGAATTCACCCCTCCACTTT.

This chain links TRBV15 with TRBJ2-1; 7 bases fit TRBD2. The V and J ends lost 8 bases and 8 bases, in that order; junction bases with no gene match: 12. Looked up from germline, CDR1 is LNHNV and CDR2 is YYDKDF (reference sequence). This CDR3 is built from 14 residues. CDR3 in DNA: TGTGCCACCTGCCGGGACTATCACGCGGATGAGCAGTTCTTC. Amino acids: CATCRDYHADEQFF.

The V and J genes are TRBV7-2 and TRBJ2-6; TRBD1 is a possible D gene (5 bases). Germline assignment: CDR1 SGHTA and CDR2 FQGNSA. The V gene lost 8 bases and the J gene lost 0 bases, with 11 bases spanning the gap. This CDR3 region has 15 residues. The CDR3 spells CASSERGSGANVLTF. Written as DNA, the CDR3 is TGTGCCAGCTCGGAAAGGGGCTCTGGGGCCAACGTCCTGACTTTC.

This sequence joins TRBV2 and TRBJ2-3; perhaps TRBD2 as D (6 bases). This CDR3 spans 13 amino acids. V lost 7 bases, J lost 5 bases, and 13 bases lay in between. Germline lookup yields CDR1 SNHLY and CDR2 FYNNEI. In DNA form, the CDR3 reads TGTGCCAGCACGGGGGTAGGCAAAGATACGCAGTATTTT. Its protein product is CASTGVGKDTQYF.

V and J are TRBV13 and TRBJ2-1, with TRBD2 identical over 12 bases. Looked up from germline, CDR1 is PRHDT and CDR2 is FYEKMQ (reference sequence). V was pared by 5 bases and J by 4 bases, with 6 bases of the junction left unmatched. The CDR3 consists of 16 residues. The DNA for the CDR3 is TGTGCCAGCAGCCCCCTAGCGGGAGGGGTTTACAATGAGCAGTTCTTC. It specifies CASSPLAGGVYNEQFF.

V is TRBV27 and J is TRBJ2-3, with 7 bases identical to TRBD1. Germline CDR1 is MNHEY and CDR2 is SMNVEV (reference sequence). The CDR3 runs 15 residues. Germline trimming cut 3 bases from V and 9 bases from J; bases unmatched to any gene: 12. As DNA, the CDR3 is TGTGCCAGCAGTTTCCCGACAGGGTCAGGAGAAACGCAGTATTTT. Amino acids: CASSFPTGSGETQYF.

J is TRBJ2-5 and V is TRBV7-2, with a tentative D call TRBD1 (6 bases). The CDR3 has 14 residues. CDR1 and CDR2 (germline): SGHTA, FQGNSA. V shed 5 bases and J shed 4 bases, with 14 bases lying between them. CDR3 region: CASSQGTGLETQYF. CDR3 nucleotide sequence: TGTGCCAGCAGCCAGGGGACGGGATTAGAGACCCAGTACTTC. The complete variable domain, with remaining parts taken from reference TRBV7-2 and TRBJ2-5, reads GAGVSQSPSNKVTEKGKDVELRCDPISGHTALYWYRQSLGQGLEFLIYFQGNSAPDKSGLPSDRFSAERTGGSVSTLTIQRTQQEDSAVYLCASSQGTGLETQYFGPGTRLLVL.

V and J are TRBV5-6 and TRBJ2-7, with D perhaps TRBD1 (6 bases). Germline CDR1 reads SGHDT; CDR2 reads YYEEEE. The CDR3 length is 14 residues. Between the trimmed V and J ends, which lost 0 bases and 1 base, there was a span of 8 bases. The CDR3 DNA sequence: TGTGCCAGCAGCTTGGAGCAGGGGTCCTACGAGCAGTACTTC. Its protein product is CASSLEQGSYEQYF. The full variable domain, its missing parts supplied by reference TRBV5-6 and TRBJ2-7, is DAGVTQSPTHLIKTRGQQVTLRCSPKSGHDTVSWYQQALGQGPQFIFQYYEEEERQRGNFPDRFSGHQFPNYSSELNVNALLLGDSALYLCASSLEQGSYEQYFGPGTRLTVT.

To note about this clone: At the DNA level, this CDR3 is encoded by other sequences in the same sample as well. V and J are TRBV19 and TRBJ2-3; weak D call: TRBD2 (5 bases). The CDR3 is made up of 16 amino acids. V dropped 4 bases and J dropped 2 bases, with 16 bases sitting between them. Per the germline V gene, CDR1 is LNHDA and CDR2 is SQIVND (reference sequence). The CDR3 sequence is CASSSWTGKYTDTQYF. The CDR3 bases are TGTGCCAGTAGTAGCTGGACGGGGAAATACACAGATACGCAGTATTTT.

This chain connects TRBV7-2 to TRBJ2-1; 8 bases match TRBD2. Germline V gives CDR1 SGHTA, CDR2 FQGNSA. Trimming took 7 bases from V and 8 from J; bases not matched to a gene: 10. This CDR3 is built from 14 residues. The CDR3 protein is CASNPGGGVDEQFF. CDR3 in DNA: TGTGCCAGCAACCCCGGGGGGGGCGTCGATGAGCAGTTCTTC.

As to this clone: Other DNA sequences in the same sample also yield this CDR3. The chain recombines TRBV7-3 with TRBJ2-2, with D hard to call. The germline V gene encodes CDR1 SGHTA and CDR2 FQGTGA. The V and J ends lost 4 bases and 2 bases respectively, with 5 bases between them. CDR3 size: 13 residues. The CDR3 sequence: CASSSPNTGELFF. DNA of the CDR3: TGTGCCAGCAGCTCCCCTAACACCGGGGAGCTGTTTTTT.